The 23 T cell receptor beta chains below were found in one sample sequenced in a study of radiotherapy plus CTLA-4 blockade in lung cancer. TCRdb's table, derived via immunoSEQ multiplex PCR, lists solely in-frame clones and lacks some. This repertoire shows approximately 99,000 clones, roughly 88% found once; its top ten account for 4% to 6%. This specimen consisted of peripheral blood, obtained from a patient treated with radiotherapy plus ipilimumab. Receptor source: a human donor with non-small cell lung cancer that progressed on radiotherapy plus ipilimumab.

V is TRBV5-6 and J is TRBJ2-1, with D possibly matching TRBD2 (5 bases). The CDR3 runs 14 residues. The V end was cut by 4 bases, the J end by 2 bases, with 10 bases between. Per germline, CDR1 SGHDT and CDR2 YYEEEE. In DNA form, the CDR3 reads TGTGCCAGCAGCGCGGGTCCTACCTACAATGAGCAGTTCTTC. Protein sequence: CASSAGPTYNEQFF.

The chain uses TRBV5-4 and TRBJ2-2; 11 bases agree with TRBD2. The germline V gene has CDR1 SGHNT and CDR2 YYREEE (reference sequence). The CDR3 has 14 amino acids. J was trimmed by 6 bases and V by 5 bases; bases with no gene match: 3. Here the CDR3 reads CASSVAGGSGELFF. CDR3 coding DNA: TGTGCCAGCAGTGTAGCGGGAGGGTCCGGGGAGCTGTTTTTT.

This clone was counted a single time. The gene calls are TRBV7-9 and TRBJ1-2; 12 positions agree with TRBD1. The CDR3 sequence is 15 residues long. After removal of 1 base from V and 8 bases from J, the junction contained 5 bases not matched to a gene. In germline, CDR1 is SEHNR, CDR2 FQNEAQ (reference sequence). The CDR3 DNA follows: TGTGCCAGCAGCTTAGTGGGACAGGGGGCGGAAGGCTACACCTTC. Its translation is CASSLVGQGAEGYTF.

The gene calls are TRBV18 and TRBJ2-7; D gene uncertain. Germline CDR1 KGHSH, CDR2 LQKENI. V lost 2 bases to trimming and J lost 4 bases, with 3 bases between them. CDR3 length: 11 residues. CDR3 region: CASSPGYEQYF. For the CDR3, the DNA is TGTGCCAGCTCACCAGGATACGAGCAGTACTTC.

The chain uses TRBV18 and TRBJ2-7, with D perhaps TRBD1 (6 bases). Germline CDR1 reads KGHSH; CDR2 reads LQKENI. The CDR3 is 13 residues long. Trimming removed 6 bases from V and 6 bases from J, with 15 bases in between. The DNA of the CDR3 is TGTGCCAGCTCCGAACTCAGGGGTAGCGAGCAGTACTTC. It is translated as CASSELRGSEQYF.

The V call is TRBV10-3, the J call TRBJ1-3; a possible D gene is TRBD1 (6 bases). Between the trimmed V and J ends, which lost 11 bases and 4 bases, there was a span of 21 bases. Germline values: CDR1 ENHRY, CDR2 SYGVKD. The CDR3 extends over 15 amino acids. CDR3 sequence reads: CASQLKQGGGNTIYF. The CDR3, as DNA: TGTGCCTCCCAGTTGAAACAGGGTGGAGGAAACACCATATATTTT.

V and J are TRBV5-1 and TRBJ2-1; 8 nucleotides match TRBD2. This CDR3 spans 16 amino acids. With 4 bases clipped from V and 0 bases from J, the junction kept 6 bases outside the gene matches. The germline V gene has CDR1 SGHRS and CDR2 YFSETQ. The CDR3 coding sequence is TGCGCCAGCAGCGCTACTAGCGGCAGCTCCTACAATGAGCAGTTCTTC. Residues: CASSATSGSSYNEQFF.

V gene TRBV27 combines with J gene TRBJ2-3; tentatively, D is TRBD1 (6 bases). This CDR3 comprises 15 residues. In germline, CDR1 is MNHEY, CDR2 SMNVEV (reference sequence). V lost 8 bases and J 0 bases, leaving 15 bases between the germline ends. CDR3 sequence (DNA): TGTGCCAGCGTCGACAGGCCCACTAGCACAGATACGCAGTATTTT. This sequence encodes CASVDRPTSTDTQYF.

The genes are TRBV5-1 and TRBJ2-2; D not resolved. The CDR3 is 15 residues long. CDR1 SGHRS and CDR2 YFSETQ come from the germline V gene. The V end lost 1 base, the J end lost 3 bases, and 10 bases lay between the germline ends. The CDR3 reads CASSLTLQYTGELFF. CDR3 in DNA: TGCGCCAGCAGCTTGACCCTTCAATACACCGGGGAGCTGTTTTTT.

The V gene is TRBV6-6, the J gene TRBJ1-2; 7 positions match TRBD1. Germline V gene data show CDR1 as MNHNY and CDR2 as SVGAGI (reference sequence). J was trimmed by 3 bases and V by 4 bases; bases with no gene match: 8. The CDR3 contains 15 residues. This CDR3 is CASSFQTGRDYGYTF. CDR3 DNA sequence: TGTGCCAGCAGTTTCCAGACAGGGCGAGACTATGGCTACACCTTC.

The chain uses TRBV9 and TRBJ1-3, with D unresolved. Germline V CDR1 and CDR2: SGDLS, YYNGEE. This CDR3 is built from 14 residues. Trimming left V 3 bases short and J 2 bases short, with 9 bases between. The DNA for the CDR3 is TGTGCCAGCAGCGGGAATCCTGCTGGAAACACCATATATTTT. This sequence encodes CASSGNPAGNTIYF. The full variable domain, rest sourced from reference TRBV9 and TRBJ1-3, is DSGVTQTPKHLITATGQRVTLRCSPRSGDLSVYWYQQSLDQGLQFLIQYYNGEERAKGNILERFSAQQFPDLHSELNLSSLELGDSALYFCASSGNPAGNTIYFGEGSWLTVV.

The V and J genes are TRBV6-5 and TRBJ1-2; 8 bases match TRBD1. This CDR3 is built from 13 residues. In germline, CDR1 is MNHEY, CDR2 SVGAGI. J gave up 7 bases and V 6 bases, and 7 bases lay outside the gene matches. CDR3: CASRPGQESGYTF. For the CDR3, the DNA is TGTGCCAGCAGGCCGGGACAGGAGTCTGGCTACACCTTC.

This clone was counted once. The gene calls are TRBV7-3 and TRBJ2-1; D gene ambiguous. This CDR3 region has 16 residues. Between the trimmed V and J ends, which lost 5 bases and 7 bases, there was a span of 21 bases. Germline V gives CDR1 SGHTA, CDR2 FQGTGA. CDR3 protein: CASSPSVLTDINEQFF. The CDR3 DNA sequence: TGTGCCAGCAGCCCCAGCGTCCTCACAGACATTAATGAGCAGTTCTTC.

The CDR3 nucleotides are TGTGCCAGCTCACTCCAATTGAGCACTGAAGCTTTCTTT. Translating gives CASSLQLSTEAFF. The J gene is TRBJ1-1, the V gene TRBV18; no clear D gene. The CDR3 loop spans 13 amino acids. CDR1 and CDR2 from the germline V gene are KGHSH and LQKENI. Trimming took 4 bases from V and 4 from J, leaving 10 bases between them.

The chain uses TRBV7-8 and TRBJ1-4, with a weak D call TRBD1 (5 bases). The V end lost 0 bases, the J end lost 5 bases, and 13 bases lay between the germline ends. The CDR3 spans 16 residues. From germline, CDR1 is SGHVS and CDR2 FQNEAQ. CDR3 coding DNA: TGTGCCAGCAGCTTAGCCCCCAGCGGGGGGAATGAAAAACTGTTTTTT. Amino acid sequence: CASSLAPSGGNEKLFF.

The chain combines TRBV4-1 with TRBJ1-1; D is possibly TRBD1 (6 bases). V was clipped by 3 bases and J by 5 bases, with 22 bases between them. This CDR3 is 17 amino acids long. Germline V lookup: CDR1 MGHRA, CDR2 YSYEKL. The CDR3 DNA follows: TGCGCCAGCAGCCAGACCTTTGCCTTGCCTACAGGGACTGAAGCTTTCTTT. It is translated as CASSQTFALPTGTEAFF.

This chain joins TRBV4-2 and TRBJ2-7; TRBD1 aligns across 11 bases. The trim removed 0 bases at V and 2 bases at J, leaving 3 bases unmatched. From germline, CDR1 is LGHNA and CDR2 YNFKEQ. The CDR3 runs to 16 residues. CDR3 sequence: CASSQEMDRGPYEQYF. The CDR3 DNA reads as TGTGCCAGCAGCCAAGAAATGGACAGGGGGCCCTACGAGCAGTACTTC.

The chain links TRBV19 to TRBJ2-7; perhaps D is TRBD1 or TRBD2 (5 bases each). The V gene lost 2 bases and the J gene lost 2 bases, with 13 bases spanning the gap. Germline V gene sequence: CDR1 LNHDA, CDR2 SQIVND (reference sequence). There are 15 residues in the CDR3. The CDR3 DNA is TGTGCCAGTAGTATAACCGGGACGGCTACCTACGAGCAGTACTTC. It encodes CASSITGTATYEQYF.

About this clone: The junction does not match germline at one end; this may be a read error. The chain has TRBV9 and TRBJ2-1, with 7 bases fitting TRBD2. Per germline, CDR1 SGDLS and CDR2 YYNGEE. The CDR3 is made up of 13 amino acids. CDR3: CASGRASHNEQFF. In nucleotides, the CDR3 is TGTGCCAGCGGGAGGGCCTCCCACAATGAGCAGTTCTTC. The variable domain in full, completed from reference TRBV9 and TRBJ2-1, reads DSGVTQTPKHLITATGQRVTLRCSPRSGDLSVYWYQQSLDQGLQFLIQYYNGEERAKGNILERFSAQQFPDLHSELNLSSLELGDSALYFCASGRASHNEQFFGPGTRLTVL.

The chain couples TRBV29-1 to TRBJ2-2; D is unresolved. There are 14 residues in the CDR3. In germline, CDR1 is SQVTM, CDR2 ANQGSEA. V was clipped by 7 bases and J by 2 bases, with 14 bases between them. For the CDR3, the DNA is TGCAGCGCGAAAGGCGGTCCAAACACCGGGGAGCTGTTTTTT. This gives the protein CSAKGGPNTGELFF.

This chain joins TRBV5-5 and TRBJ1-5, with a tentative D call TRBD1 (6 bases). V lost 1 base, J lost 6 bases, and 11 bases lay in between. Germline CDR1 SGHKS, CDR2 YYEKEE (reference sequence). The CDR3 has 14 residues. This chain's CDR3 is CASSLWGGGQPQHF. CDR3 bases: TGTGCCAGCAGCTTGTGGGGGGGCGGTCAGCCCCAGCATTTT.

This sequence joins TRBV19 and TRBJ1-1, with a tentative D call TRBD1 (6 bases). Germline CDR1 LNHDA, CDR2 SQIVND (reference sequence). Trimming took 9 bases from V and 1 from J, leaving 12 bases between them. The CDR3 sequence is 13 residues long. CDR3 sequence reads: CASTARGNTEAFF. CDR3 coding DNA: TGTGCCAGCACCGCCAGGGGGAACACTGAAGCTTTCTTT.

The V gene is TRBV5-4, the J gene TRBJ1-1; no clear D gene. The CDR3 covers 14 residues. CDR1 and CDR2 (germline): SGHNT, YYREEE (reference sequence). Trimming shortened V by 0 bases and J by 2 bases, and 8 bases separated the two germline ends. The CDR3 coding sequence is TGTGCCAGCAGCTTGGATCGCAGCAACACTGAAGCTTTCTTT. Translated, it gives CASSLDRSNTEAFF.